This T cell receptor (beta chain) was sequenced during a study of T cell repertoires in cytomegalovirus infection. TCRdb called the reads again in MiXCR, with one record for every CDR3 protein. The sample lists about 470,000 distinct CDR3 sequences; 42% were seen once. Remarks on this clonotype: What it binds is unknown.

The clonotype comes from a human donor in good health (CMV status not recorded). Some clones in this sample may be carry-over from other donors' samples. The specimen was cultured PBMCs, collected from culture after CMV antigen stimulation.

The CDR3 region is CASSELGPNTEAFF. The CDR3 DNA follows: TGTGCCAGCAGTGAGCTCGGGCCGAACACTGAAGCTTTCTTT. J is TRBJ1-1 and V is TRBV2; D is undetermined. The CDR3 extends over 14 amino acids. Germline CDR1 reads SNHLY; CDR2 reads FYNNEI. Trimming took 3 bases from V and 1 from J, leaving 9 bases between them.